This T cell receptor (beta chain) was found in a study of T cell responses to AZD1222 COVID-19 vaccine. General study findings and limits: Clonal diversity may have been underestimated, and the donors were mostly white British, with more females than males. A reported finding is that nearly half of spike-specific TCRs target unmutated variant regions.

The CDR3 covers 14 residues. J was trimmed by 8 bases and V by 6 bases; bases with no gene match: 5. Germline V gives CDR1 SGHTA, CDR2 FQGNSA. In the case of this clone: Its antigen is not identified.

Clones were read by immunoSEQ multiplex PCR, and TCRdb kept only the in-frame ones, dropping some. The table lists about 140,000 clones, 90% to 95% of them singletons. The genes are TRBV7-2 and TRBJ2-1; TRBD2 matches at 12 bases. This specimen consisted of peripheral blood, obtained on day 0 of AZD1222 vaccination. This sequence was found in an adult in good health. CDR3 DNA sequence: TGTGCCAGCAGTGCTAGCGGGAGGGCGCATGAGCAGTTCTTC. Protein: CASSASGRAHEQFF.